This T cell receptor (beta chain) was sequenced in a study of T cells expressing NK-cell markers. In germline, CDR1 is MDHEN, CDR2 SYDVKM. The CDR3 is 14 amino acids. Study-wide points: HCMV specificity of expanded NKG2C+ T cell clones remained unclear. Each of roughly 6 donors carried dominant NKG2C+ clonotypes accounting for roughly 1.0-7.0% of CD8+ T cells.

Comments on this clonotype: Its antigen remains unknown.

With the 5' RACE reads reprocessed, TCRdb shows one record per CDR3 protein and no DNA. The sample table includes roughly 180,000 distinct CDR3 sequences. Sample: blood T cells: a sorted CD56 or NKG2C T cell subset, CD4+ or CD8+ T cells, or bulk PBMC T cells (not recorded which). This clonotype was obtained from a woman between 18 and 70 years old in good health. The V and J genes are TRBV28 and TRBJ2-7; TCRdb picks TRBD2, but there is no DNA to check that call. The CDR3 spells CASSRTSGNYEQYF.